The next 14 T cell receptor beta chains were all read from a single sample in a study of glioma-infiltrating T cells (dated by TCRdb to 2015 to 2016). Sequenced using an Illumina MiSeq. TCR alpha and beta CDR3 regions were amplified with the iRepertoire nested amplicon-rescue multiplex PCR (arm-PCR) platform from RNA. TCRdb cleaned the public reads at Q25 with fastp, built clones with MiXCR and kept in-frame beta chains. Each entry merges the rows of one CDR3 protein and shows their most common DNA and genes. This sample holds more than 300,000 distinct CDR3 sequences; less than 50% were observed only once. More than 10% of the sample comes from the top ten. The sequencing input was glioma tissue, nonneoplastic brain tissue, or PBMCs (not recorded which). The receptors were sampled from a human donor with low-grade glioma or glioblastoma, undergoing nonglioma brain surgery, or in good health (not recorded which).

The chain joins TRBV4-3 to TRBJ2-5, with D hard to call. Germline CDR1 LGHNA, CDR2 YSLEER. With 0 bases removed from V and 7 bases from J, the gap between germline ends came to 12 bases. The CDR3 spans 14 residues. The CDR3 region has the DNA TGCGCCAGCAGCCAAGAGAGAAGGGTTGGGACCCAGTACTTC. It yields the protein CASSQERRVGTQYF.

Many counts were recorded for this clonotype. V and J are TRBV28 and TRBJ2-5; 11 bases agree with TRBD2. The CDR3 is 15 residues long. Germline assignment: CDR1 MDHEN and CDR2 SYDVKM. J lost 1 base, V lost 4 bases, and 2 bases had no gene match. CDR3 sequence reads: CASSWLAGGQETQYF. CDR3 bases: TGTGCCAGCAGTTGGCTAGCGGGGGGCCAAGAGACCCAGTACTTC. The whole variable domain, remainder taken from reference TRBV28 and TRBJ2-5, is DVKVTQSSRYLVKRTGEKVFLECVQDMDHENMFWYRQDPGLGLRLIYFSYDVKMKEKGDIPEGYSVSREKKERFSLILESASTNQTSMYLCASSWLAGGQETQYFGPGTRLLVL.

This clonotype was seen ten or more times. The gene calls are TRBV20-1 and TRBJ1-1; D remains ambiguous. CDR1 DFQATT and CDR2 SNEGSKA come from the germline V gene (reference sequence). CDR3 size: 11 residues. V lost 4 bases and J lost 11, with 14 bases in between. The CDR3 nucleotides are TGCAGTGCTACCCAAGGTCCGTGGGCTTTCTTT. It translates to CSATQGPWAFF.

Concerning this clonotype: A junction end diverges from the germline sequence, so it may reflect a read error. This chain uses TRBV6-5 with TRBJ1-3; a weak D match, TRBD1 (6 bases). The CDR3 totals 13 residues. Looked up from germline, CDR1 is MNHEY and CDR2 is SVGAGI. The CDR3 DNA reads TGCGCCAGCAGTGAGGGGGAAGGAAACACCAAATATTTT. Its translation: CASSEGEGNTKYF.

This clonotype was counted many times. The CDR3 nucleotides are TGTGCCAGCAGGATAGGGGCGGGTGAAGCTTTCTTT. Protein product: CASRIGAGEAFF. The V and J genes are TRBV25-1 and TRBJ1-1, with TRBD1 as a possible D gene (5 bases). The length of the CDR3 is 12 residues. V gave up 6 bases and J gave up 7 bases, with 12 bases separating them. Germline V gene data show CDR1 as MGHDK and CDR2 as SYGVNS.

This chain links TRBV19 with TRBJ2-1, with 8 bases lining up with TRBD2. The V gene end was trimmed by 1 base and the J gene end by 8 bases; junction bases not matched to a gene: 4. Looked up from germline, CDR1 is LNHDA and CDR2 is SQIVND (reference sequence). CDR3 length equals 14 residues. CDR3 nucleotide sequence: TGTGCCAGTAGTATAGTTAAGCGGGAGCATGAGCAGTTCTTC. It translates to CASSIVKREHEQFF.

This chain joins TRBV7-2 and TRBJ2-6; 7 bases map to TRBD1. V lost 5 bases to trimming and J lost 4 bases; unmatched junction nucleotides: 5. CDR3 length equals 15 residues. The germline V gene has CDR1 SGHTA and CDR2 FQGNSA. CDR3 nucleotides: TGTGCCAGCAGCGAAGGGGGCGCCGGGGCCAACGTCCTGACTTTC. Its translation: CASSEGGAGANVLTF.

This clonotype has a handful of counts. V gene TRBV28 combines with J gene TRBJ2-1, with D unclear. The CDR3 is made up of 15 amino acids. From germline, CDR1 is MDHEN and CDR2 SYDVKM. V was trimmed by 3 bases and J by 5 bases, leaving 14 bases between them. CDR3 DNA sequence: TGTGCCAGCAGTTTCACCCTAGAGAGAAACAATGAGCAGTTCTTC. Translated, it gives CASSFTLERNNEQFF.

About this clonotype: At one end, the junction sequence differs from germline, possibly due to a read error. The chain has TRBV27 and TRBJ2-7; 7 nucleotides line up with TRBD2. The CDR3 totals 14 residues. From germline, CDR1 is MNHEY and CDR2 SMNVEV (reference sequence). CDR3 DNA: TGTGCCAGCAGGTGGCTAGCGGACTCCTTCGAGCAGTACTTC. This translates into CASRWLADSFEQYF.

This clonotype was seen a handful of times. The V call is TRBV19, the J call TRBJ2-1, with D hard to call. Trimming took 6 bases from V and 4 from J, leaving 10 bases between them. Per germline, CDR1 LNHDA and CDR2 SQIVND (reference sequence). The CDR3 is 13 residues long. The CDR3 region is CASSLVRYNEQFF. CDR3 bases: TGTGCCAGTAGCCTAGTCAGGTACAATGAGCAGTTCTTC.

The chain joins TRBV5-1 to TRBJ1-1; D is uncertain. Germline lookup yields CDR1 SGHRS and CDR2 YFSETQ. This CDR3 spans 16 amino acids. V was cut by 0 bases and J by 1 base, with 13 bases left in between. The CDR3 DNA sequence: TGCGCCAGCAGCTTGGCGGAGGGCTGGGCGAACACTGAAGCTTTCTTT. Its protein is CASSLAEGWANTEAFF. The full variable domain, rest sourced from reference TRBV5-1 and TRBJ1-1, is KAGVTQTPRYLIKTRGQQVTLSCSPISGHRSVSWYQQTPGQGLQFLFEYFSETQRNKGNFPGRFSGRQFSNSRSEMNVSTLELGDSALYLCASSLAEGWANTEAFFGQGTRLTVV.

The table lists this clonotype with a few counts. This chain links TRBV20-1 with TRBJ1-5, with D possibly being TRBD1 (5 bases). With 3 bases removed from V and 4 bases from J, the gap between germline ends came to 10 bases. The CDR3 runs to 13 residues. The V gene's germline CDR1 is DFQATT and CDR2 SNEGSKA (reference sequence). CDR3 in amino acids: CSASPGPNQPQHF. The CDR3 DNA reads TGCAGTGCTAGTCCGGGACCTAATCAGCCCCAGCATTTT.

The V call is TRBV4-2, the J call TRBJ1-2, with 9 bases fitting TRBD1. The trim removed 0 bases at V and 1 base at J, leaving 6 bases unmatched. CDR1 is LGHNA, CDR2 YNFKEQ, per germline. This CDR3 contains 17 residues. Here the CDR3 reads CASSQDDRGRVNYGYTF. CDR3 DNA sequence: TGTGCCAGCAGCCAAGATGACAGGGGGAGAGTTAACTATGGCTACACCTTC.

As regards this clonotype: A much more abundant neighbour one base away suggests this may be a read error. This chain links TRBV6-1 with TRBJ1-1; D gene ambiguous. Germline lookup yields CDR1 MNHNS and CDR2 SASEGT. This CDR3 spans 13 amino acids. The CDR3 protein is CASRSEPWTEALF. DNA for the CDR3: TGTGCCAGCAGATCGGAGCCCTGGACTGAAGCTCTCTTT.